The rows below give T cell receptor beta chains drawn from one sample of a study of CXCR3-negative and CXCR3-positive naive CD8 T cells. One entry per CDR3 protein, without DNA, is what TCRdb gives after re-calling the 5' RACE reads. Recorded here are around 88,000 distinct CDR3 sequences; the top ten clones represent approximately 1.1%. The sequencing sample was made of naive CXCR3+ CD8+ T cells from blood. These receptor sequences come from a human donor in good health. Some clones in this sample may be carry-over from other donors' samples. Each CDR3 is given with its conserved first and last residue.

V	J	CDR3
TRBV7-2	TRBJ1-4	CASSLGWASTNEKLFF
TRBV28	TRBJ2-3	CASSSRTGGTDTKYF
TRBV15	TRBJ2-7	CATSRGESYEQYF
TRBV27	TRBJ2-1	CASSLDRNNEQFF
TRBV29-1	TRBJ2-1	CSVEGVGITYNEQFF
TRBV27	TRBJ2-2	CASRTGLAVAGELFF
TRBV7-9	TRBJ2-5	CASSFVPGAEETQYF
TRBV5-1	TRBJ1-1	CASSYASSMNTEAFF
TRBV2	TRBJ2-2	CASRGYTGELFF
TRBV7-9	TRBJ2-4	CTSSISGAGGAKNIQYF
TRBV7-9	TRBJ2-3	CASSSISSGGGTDTQYF
TRBV5-3	TRBJ2-1	CARRAAGGAPPNEQFF
TRBV7-9	TRBJ2-2	CASSSLGLPAPNAGELFF
TRBV15	TRBJ1-1	CATSRDELNTEAFF
TRBV2	TRBJ2-1	CASSGDRERSSYNEQFF
TRBV5-1	TRBJ2-1	CASSAGWTSGGLRDEQFF
TRBV11-1	TRBJ1-1	CASFGMNTEAFF
TRBV7-8	TRBJ2-2	CASSDTYSTGNTGELFF
TRBV6-5	TRBJ2-3	CASSYSRGGTDTQYF
TRBV14	TRBJ2-5	CASSHKKETQYF
TRBV25-1	TRBJ1-2	CASSESPGGYGYTF
TRBV28	TRBJ2-1	CASSPRTGGGEQFF
TRBV29-1	TRBJ2-5	CSVRGRGVETQYF
TRBV7-9	TRBJ2-3	CASSLVKGALHSDTQYF
TRBV29-1	TRBJ2-1	CSVLGTDNEQFF
TRBV29-1	TRBJ1-2	CSVEDWEDYGYTF
TRBV20-1	TRBJ1-2	CSASARGKGSYGYTF